The next 8 T cell receptor beta chains were all read from a single sample in a study of cytomegalovirus exposure and HLA in healthy donors. Amplification used 60 Vbeta primers and 13 Jbeta primers. The protocol was immunoSEQ multiplex PCR, while the TCRdb copy is restricted to in-frame clones and leaves out a portion. This table lists some 160,000 clones. The sample comprised PBMCs. The source of these receptors is a man aged 30 to 39 in good health and CMV-seronegative.

The genes are TRBV27 and TRBJ2-7; a possible D gene is TRBD1 (6 bases). This CDR3 comprises 14 residues. Germline V gene sequence: CDR1 MNHEY, CDR2 SMNVEV (reference sequence). The germline V and J ends were trimmed by 9 bases and 2 bases, with 17 bases remaining between them. The CDR3 reads CASRLQGRTYEQYF. The CDR3, as DNA: TGTGCCAGTAGGTTACAGGGTAGGACCTACGAGCAGTACTTC.

The rearrangement joins TRBV27 to TRBJ2-5; 8 positions match TRBD2. Germline lookup yields CDR1 MNHEY and CDR2 SMNVEV (reference sequence). V shed 5 bases, J shed 5 bases, and the junction held 13 bases outside the gene matches. This CDR3 spans 16 amino acids. CDR3 sequence: CASSTYSGTVQETQYF. CDR3 DNA sequence: TGTGCCAGCAGTACCTATAGCGGGACCGTCCAGGAGACCCAGTACTTC.

The chain couples TRBV11-2 to TRBJ2-7; D not certain. Deletions cut 4 bases from V and 2 bases from J, with 9 bases between. CDR1 and CDR2 from the germline V gene are SGHAT and FQNNGV. The CDR3 contains 13 residues. CDR3 bases: TGTGCCAGCAGCTCATCCCCCACCTACGAGCAGTACTTC. Translation: CASSSSPTYEQYF.

V gene TRBV18 combines with J gene TRBJ2-7; 8 bases line up with TRBD1. After removal of 1 base from V and 6 bases from J, the junction contained 5 bases not matched to a gene. The germline V gene encodes CDR1 KGHSH and CDR2 LQKENI. The CDR3 covers 14 residues. As DNA, the CDR3 is TGTGCCAGCTCACCACAAGACAGGGGTAGCGAGCAGTACTTC. It encodes CASSPQDRGSEQYF.

The chain uses TRBV7-3 and TRBJ1-1; D may be TRBD1 (5 bases). The length of the CDR3 is 14 residues. Germline V gene lookup returns CDR1 SGHTA and CDR2 FQGTGA. V lost 8 bases, J lost 2 bases, and 15 bases lay in between. In DNA form, the CDR3 reads TGTGCCAGCGCCCCGGGGGGAGCTAACACTGAAGCTTTCTTT. Its translation: CASAPGGANTEAFF.

This chain links TRBV7-9 with TRBJ2-7; 8 positions match TRBD2. The V gene end was trimmed by 1 base and the J gene end by 0 bases; junction bases not matched to a gene: 8. The CDR3 has 17 amino acids. Germline V gene sequence: CDR1 SEHNR, CDR2 FQNEAQ (reference sequence). The CDR3 protein is CASSLVAFSGDSYEQYF. In nucleotides, the CDR3 is TGTGCCAGCAGCTTAGTAGCCTTTAGCGGGGACTCCTACGAGCAGTACTTC.

The rearrangement joins TRBV6-1 to TRBJ2-5; 12 bases are shared with TRBD2. The end of the DNA is better explained by TRBJ2-7, so the J call may be wrong. The CDR3 is 18 residues long. In germline, CDR1 is MNHNS, CDR2 SASEGT. CDR3 sequence reads: CASSEAEGGTSGRNEQYF. The DNA for the CDR3 is TGTGCCAGCAGTGAGGCCGAAGGGGGTACTAGCGGGAGGAACGAGCAGTACTTC.

The chain joins TRBV4-1 to TRBJ2-1; 10 bases are a match to TRBD2. The CDR3 is made up of 17 amino acids. V gave up 4 bases and J gave up 1 base; unmatched junction bases: 7. Looked up from germline, CDR1 is MGHRA and CDR2 is YSYEKL. The CDR3 region has the DNA TGCGCCAGCAGCCTGTACTCTAGCGGGAGTTCCTACAATGAGCAGTTCTTC. Its protein is CASSLYSSGSSYNEQFF.